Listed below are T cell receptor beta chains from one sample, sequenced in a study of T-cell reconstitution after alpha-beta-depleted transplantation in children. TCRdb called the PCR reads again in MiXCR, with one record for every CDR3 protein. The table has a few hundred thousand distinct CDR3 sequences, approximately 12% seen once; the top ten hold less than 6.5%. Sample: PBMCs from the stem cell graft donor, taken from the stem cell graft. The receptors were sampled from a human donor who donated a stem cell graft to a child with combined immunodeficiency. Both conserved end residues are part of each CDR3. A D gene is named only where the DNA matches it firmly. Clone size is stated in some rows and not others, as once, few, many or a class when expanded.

cdr3_aa: CAISGGEESYEQYF
cdr3_nt: TGTGCCATCAGTGGGGGCGAGGAGTCCTACGAGCAGTACTTC
v_call: TRBV10-3
clone_size: few
j_call: TRBJ2-7
d_call: .

cdr3_aa: CSAPGGLNQPQHF
cdr3_nt: TGCAGTGCTCCCGGGGGGTTAAATCAGCCCCAGCATTTT
v_call: TRBV20-1
clone_size: once
j_call: TRBJ1-5
d_call: .

cdr3_aa: CASSTIRLDGNEQFF
cdr3_nt: TGTGCCAGCAGCACCATCCGACTAGATGGGAATGAGCAGTTCTTC
v_call: TRBV11-2
clone_size: few
j_call: TRBJ2-1
d_call: .

cdr3_aa: CASSLEPLAGGWYEQFF
cdr3_nt: TGTGCCAGCAGCTTGGAGCCGTTGGCGGGAGGTTGGTATGAGCAGTTCTTC
v_call: TRBV5-5
clone_size: many
j_call: TRBJ2-1
d_call: TRBD2

cdr3_aa: CASSQERGGYEQFF
cdr3_nt: TGTGCCAGCAGCCAGGAGCGGGGGGGTTATGAGCAGTTCTTC
v_call: TRBV4-2
clone_size: .
j_call: TRBJ2-1
d_call: TRBD2

cdr3_aa: CASSQTGFYEQYF
cdr3_nt: TGTGCCAGCAGCCAGACAGGGTTCTACGAGCAGTACTTC
v_call: TRBV7-2
clone_size: few
j_call: TRBJ2-7
d_call: TRBD1

cdr3_aa: CASSSGRVTDTQYF
cdr3_nt: TGTGCCAGCAGCTCGGGACGGGTCACAGATACGCAGTATTTT
v_call: TRBV11-2
clone_size: .
j_call: TRBJ2-3
d_call: .

cdr3_aa: CASSQGKGTGGYNEQFF
cdr3_nt: TGCGCCAGCAGCCAAGGGAAAGGGACTGGAGGTTACAATGAGCAGTTCTTC
v_call: TRBV4-1
clone_size: .
j_call: TRBJ2-1
d_call: .

cdr3_aa: CASSTGTTLADTQYF
cdr3_nt: TGTGCCAGCTCGACCGGGACAACATTGGCAGATACGCAGTATTTT
v_call: TRBV25-1
clone_size: few
j_call: TRBJ2-3
d_call: .

cdr3_aa: CASSYGRDHNEQFF
cdr3_nt: TGTGCCAGCAGTTACGGGCGGGACCACAATGAGCAGTTCTTC
v_call: TRBV6-2/TRBV6-3
clone_size: many
j_call: TRBJ2-1
d_call: .

cdr3_aa: CASSVGAGADTGELFF
cdr3_nt: TGTGCCAGCAGCGTAGGAGCGGGGGCCGACACCGGGGAGCTGTTTTTT
v_call: TRBV9
clone_size: many
j_call: TRBJ2-2
d_call: TRBD2

cdr3_aa: CSARDAAASSYEQYF
cdr3_nt: TGCAGTGCTAGAGATGCGGCGGCATCCTCCTACGAGCAGTACTTC
v_call: TRBV20-1
clone_size: .
j_call: TRBJ2-7
d_call: .

cdr3_aa: CASSSQGAGNEQFF
cdr3_nt: TGTGCCAGCAGTTCACAGGGGGCGGGAAATGAGCAGTTCTTC
v_call: TRBV6-5
clone_size: many
j_call: TRBJ2-1
d_call: TRBD1

cdr3_aa: CATSGGSLVRNEQFF
cdr3_nt: TGTGCCACCAGCGGAGGGTCCCTGGTGAGAAATGAGCAGTTCTTC
v_call: TRBV15
clone_size: .
j_call: TRBJ2-1
d_call: .

cdr3_aa: CASSFQSGNVETQYF
cdr3_nt: TGTGCCAGCAGTTTTCAAAGCGGGAACGTCGAGACCCAGTACTTC
v_call: TRBV12-3/TRBV12-4
clone_size: many
j_call: TRBJ2-5
d_call: TRBD2

cdr3_aa: CASRTGWNEKLFF
cdr3_nt: TGCGCCAGCAGGACAGGATGGAATGAAAAACTGTTTTTT
v_call: TRBV5-1
clone_size: .
j_call: TRBJ1-4
d_call: .

cdr3_aa: CASRYQAGSSYNEQFF
cdr3_nt: TGCGCCAGCAGATACCAAGCGGGGAGCTCCTACAATGAGCAGTTCTTC
v_call: TRBV5-1
clone_size: many
j_call: TRBJ2-1
d_call: TRBD2

cdr3_aa: CSAFTGTGGNTGELFF
cdr3_nt: TGCAGTGCTTTCACCGGGACAGGGGGGAACACCGGGGAGCTGTTTTTT
v_call: TRBV20-1
clone_size: few
j_call: TRBJ2-2
d_call: TRBD1

cdr3_aa: CASSQDSGLAISNRLDTQYF
cdr3_nt: TGCGCCAGCAGCCAAGATTCTGGGCTAGCGATAAGTAATCGGCTGGATACGCAGTATTTT
v_call: TRBV4-1
clone_size: few
j_call: TRBJ2-3
d_call: .

cdr3_aa: CASTRRVAGVNEQFF
cdr3_nt: TGTGCCAGCACTAGGCGGGTAGCGGGGGTCAATGAGCAGTTCTTC
v_call: TRBV7-2
clone_size: .
j_call: TRBJ2-1
d_call: TRBD2

cdr3_aa: CASTPRVWGANVLTF
cdr3_nt: TGTGCCAGTACCCCAAGGGTTTGGGGGGCCAACGTCCTGACTTTC
v_call: TRBV19
clone_size: .
j_call: TRBJ2-6
d_call: .

cdr3_aa: CASRRQGAKSSYEQYF
cdr3_nt: TGTGCCAGCAGGAGACAGGGGGCTAAGAGCTCCTACGAGCAGTACTTC
v_call: TRBV6-1
clone_size: few
j_call: TRBJ2-7
d_call: TRBD1

cdr3_aa: CSVPSGLRQNYNEQFF
cdr3_nt: TGCAGCGTTCCATCCGGATTAAGACAGAATTACAATGAGCAGTTCTTC
v_call: TRBV29-1
clone_size: few
j_call: TRBJ2-1
d_call: .

cdr3_aa: CASRTSGGRETQYF
cdr3_nt: TGTGCCAGCAGAACTAGCGGGGGGCGAGAGACCCAGTACTTC
v_call: TRBV5-8
clone_size: few
j_call: TRBJ2-5
d_call: TRBD2

cdr3_aa: CAIRMDRGPYEQFF
cdr3_nt: TGTGCCATCAGGATGGACAGGGGGCCGTATGAGCAGTTCTTC
v_call: TRBV10-3
clone_size: .
j_call: TRBJ2-1
d_call: TRBD1

cdr3_aa: CSVAGTGISYEQYF
cdr3_nt: TGCAGCGTTGCCGGGACAGGGATCTCCTACGAGCAGTACTTC
v_call: TRBV29-1
clone_size: many
j_call: TRBJ2-7
d_call: TRBD1

cdr3_aa: CSVRRSGNNEQFF
cdr3_nt: TGCAGCGTCCGCAGGAGCGGTAACAATGAGCAGTTCTTC
v_call: TRBV29-1
clone_size: .
j_call: TRBJ2-1
d_call: .

cdr3_aa: CASSERGGEQYF
cdr3_nt: TGTGCCAGCAGCGAGAGGGGTGGCGAGCAGTACTTC
v_call: TRBV7-2
clone_size: few
j_call: TRBJ2-7
d_call: .

cdr3_aa: CSATPRGITEAFF
cdr3_nt: TGCAGTGCTACCCCCAGGGGGATTACTGAAGCTTTCTTT
v_call: TRBV20-1
clone_size: .
j_call: TRBJ1-1
d_call: TRBD1

cdr3_aa: CSASDRGGSNQPQHF
cdr3_nt: TGCAGTGCTAGTGACAGGGGCGGTAGCAATCAGCCCCAGCATTTT
v_call: TRBV20-1
clone_size: few
j_call: TRBJ1-5
d_call: TRBD1

cdr3_aa: CASSVGEREDSFHEQFF
cdr3_nt: TGTGCCAGCAGCGTAGGAGAGCGGGAGGACTCTTTCCATGAGCAGTTCTTC
v_call: TRBV9
clone_size: many
j_call: TRBJ2-1
d_call: TRBD2

cdr3_aa: CASSRTSGGANTYEQYF
cdr3_nt: TGTGCCAGCAGTCGGACTAGCGGGGGAGCAAATACCTACGAGCAGTACTTC
v_call: TRBV27
clone_size: .
j_call: TRBJ2-7
d_call: TRBD2

cdr3_aa: CASSPSTGMGRNQPQHF
cdr3_nt: TGTGCCAGCAGTCCGTCGACAGGAATGGGGCGTAATCAGCCCCAGCATTTT
v_call: TRBV12-3/TRBV12-4
clone_size: .
j_call: TRBJ1-5
d_call: .

cdr3_aa: CASSFRFETYGYTF
cdr3_nt: TGTGCCAGCAGCTTTAGGTTCGAGACCTATGGCTACACCTTC
v_call: TRBV7-8
clone_size: .
j_call: TRBJ1-2
d_call: .

cdr3_aa: CASSYSASQETQYF
cdr3_nt: TGTGCCAGCAGTTACTCGGCTAGCCAGGAGACCCAGTACTTC
v_call: TRBV6-2/TRBV6-3
clone_size: .
j_call: TRBJ2-5
d_call: .

cdr3_aa: CASALEGSYTGELFF
cdr3_nt: TGTGCTAGTGCCCTGGAGGGGTCGTACACCGGGGAGCTGTTTTTT
v_call: TRBV12-5
clone_size: few
j_call: TRBJ2-2
d_call: .

cdr3_aa: CASELQTTGDRGLETQYF
cdr3_nt: TGTGCCAGCGAGTTACAAACGACGGGGGACAGGGGGCTAGAGACCCAGTACTTC
v_call: TRBV6-2/TRBV6-3
clone_size: once
j_call: TRBJ2-5
d_call: TRBD1

cdr3_aa: CASSGGIRNTEAFF
cdr3_nt: TGTGCCAGCAGCGGAGGAATACGAAACACTGAAGCTTTCTTT
v_call: TRBV12-3/TRBV12-4
clone_size: .
j_call: TRBJ1-1
d_call: .

cdr3_aa: CASSQDSSSYNEQFF
cdr3_nt: TGTGCCAGCAGTCAAGACTCGAGCTCCTACAATGAGCAGTTCTTC
v_call: TRBV3-1
clone_size: many
j_call: TRBJ2-1
d_call: .

cdr3_aa: CSASEGLEQYF
cdr3_nt: TGCAGTGCTAGTGAGGGACTGGAACAGTACTTC
v_call: TRBV20-1
clone_size: many
j_call: TRBJ2-7
d_call: .

cdr3_aa: CASSGTGDAYEQYF
cdr3_nt: TGTGCCAGCAGCGGGACAGGGGATGCCTACGAGCAGTACTTC
v_call: TRBV9
clone_size: .
j_call: TRBJ2-7
d_call: TRBD1

cdr3_aa: CSVPDRGPYNEQFF
cdr3_nt: TGCAGCGTTCCGGACAGGGGGCCCTACAATGAGCAGTTCTTC
v_call: TRBV29-1
clone_size: few
j_call: TRBJ2-1
d_call: TRBD1

cdr3_aa: CARRTSVSNTGELFF
cdr3_nt: TGTGCCAGGCGGACTAGCGTGTCGAACACCGGGGAGCTGTTTTTT
v_call: TRBV2
clone_size: .
j_call: TRBJ2-2
d_call: TRBD2

cdr3_aa: CASSSGLAGMAYEQYF
cdr3_nt: TGCGCCAGCAGCTCCGGACTAGCGGGGATGGCCTACGAGCAGTACTTC
v_call: TRBV5-1
clone_size: few
j_call: TRBJ2-7
d_call: TRBD2

cdr3_aa: CASSQDLTNTGELFF
cdr3_nt: TGCGCCAGCAGCCAAGATTTGACCAACACCGGGGAGCTGTTTTTT
v_call: TRBV4-3
clone_size: .
j_call: TRBJ2-2
d_call: .